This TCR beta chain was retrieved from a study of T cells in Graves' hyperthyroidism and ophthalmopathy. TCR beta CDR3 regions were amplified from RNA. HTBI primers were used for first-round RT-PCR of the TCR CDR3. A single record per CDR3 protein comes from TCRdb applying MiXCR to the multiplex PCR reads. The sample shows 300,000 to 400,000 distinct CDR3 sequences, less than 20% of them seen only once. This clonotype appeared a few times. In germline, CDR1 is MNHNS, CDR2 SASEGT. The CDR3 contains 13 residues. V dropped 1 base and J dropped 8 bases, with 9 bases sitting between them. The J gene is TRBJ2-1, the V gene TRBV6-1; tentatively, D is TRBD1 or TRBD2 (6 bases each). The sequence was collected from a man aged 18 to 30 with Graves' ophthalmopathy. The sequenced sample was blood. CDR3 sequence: CASSEVRGDEQFF. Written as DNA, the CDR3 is TGTGCCAGCAGTGAAGTGAGGGGGGATGAGCAGTTCTTC.